This T cell receptor beta chain was retrieved from a study of shared clonotypes between healthy human individuals (dated by TCRdb to 2018 to 2020). Regarding the complete study: A couple of women and a few men aged 18 to 49 years were included in the cohort. For each donor, CD4 naive and CD4 memory were each given three plates, CD8 naive was given two plates, and CD8 memory was given one plate. Blood TCR repertoires of four to six healthy adults were deeply sequenced to estimate repertoire size and the extent of clonotype sharing between individuals. To increase sequencing depth and limit assay-specific biases, TCR repertoire library preparation and sequencing were carried out by different laboratories using diverse techniques. Each donor's leukapheresis produced roughly between roughly 0.9 and 8.9 billion PBMCs.

What the authors observed across the whole study: Sampling was restricted to blood, and TCR repertoires in tissues likely differ from the TCR repertoires found in blood. Higher generation probabilities were observed for clonotypes shared by all four sorted-subset donors than for non-shared clonotypes. Because the study included only a small number of donors, the genetic and exposure-history diversity represented was limited. Based on pairwise subsampling, the degree of clonotype sharing among donors was expected to be affected by sequencing depth. Larger estimated clonotype richness was generally found for naive subsets than for memory subsets. Even with the large sequencing depth, rarefaction of the sorted-subset datasets indicated that sequencing was incomplete. When a handful of donors were compared, the shared fraction of clonotypes was around 5% for naive CD4, 3.5% to 4% for naive CD8, about 2.5% for memory CD4, and under 0.5% for memory CD8.

V loses 0 bases, J loses 5 bases, and the germline ends lie 12 bases apart. CDR1 SGHRS and CDR2 YFSETQ are derived from the germline V gene. Reading from cysteine to phenylalanine, the CDR3 counts 15 amino acids. CDR3 DNA is the only sequence kept; it has 45 bases, read in frame from the first base. Turning to this clone: Its antigen remains unidentified. Base qualities are not recorded, but no much larger clone differs from it by a single base.

Healthy HIV-negative adults with no recently reported acute infections or vaccinations were included as donors. Every donor was a Caucasian adult living in Nashville, Tennessee, USA. CD4+ T cells were enriched through magnetic negative selection, after which naive cells were positively selected on CD45RA and the remaining negative fraction served as the memory subset. Blood was obtained by leukapheresis, after which PBMCs were separated by Ficoll-Histopaque density gradient centrifugation and cryopreserved in liquid nitrogen vapor phase. Analytical flow cytometry was used to check the purity and quantity of every magnetically sorted T cell population. Genomic DNA was isolated from every sorted fraction and measured by UV absorbance on a Nanodrop 2000c. TCR CDR3 regions were amplified from genomic DNA by multiplex PCR using the deep immunoSEQ assay. For each cell subset, the extracted genomic DNA was distributed evenly across all wells of several immunoSEQ 96-well plates, and each plate served as one replicate. For sorted subsets, 150 to 250 ng genomic DNA, equal to about 30,000 T cell genomes, was loaded into each replicate PCR. Purified libraries were measured with a Qubit 3.0 fluorometer, size-checked on a Bioanalyzer 2100, and measured again with the KAPA Library Quantification kit. Every immunoSEQ 96-well plate was sequenced on a dedicated single-read 150-cycle Illumina NextSeq 550 flow cell. The authors' analysis ran thus. Because the immunoSEQ output held only junctional sequences and lacked quality scores, the filtering could not match the filtering applied to full-length reads. Sequences were annotated with PyIR, a Python wrapper for IgBLAST v1.9, and V/J genes and CDR3 were assigned using IMGT germline references. Reads were filtered out if the reads had weak V/J assignments (E-value above 1e-6), no CDR3, stop codons, out-of-frame junctions, or ambiguous translated residues. V3J clonotypes were defined by identical inferred V gene, J gene, and CDR3 amino acid sequence. Percentage overlap between repertoires was calculated by dividing the number of shared unique clonotypes by the size of the smaller repertoire. Repertoire richness was assessed with RTK rarefaction, the Chao1 estimator, and Recon v2.1 estimates of unobserved clonotypes. For all TCRbeta clonotypes obtained by the gDNA method from several donors, generation probabilities were computed with OLGA. Entries here come from immuneACCESS through TCRdb and include only in-frame sequences with V and J called. Some clones fail to appear in such tables; in the studies checked, an unresolved V gene covers under half of the shortfall, and the cause of the remainder is unknown. That table gives V, J and clone size, and the DNA gave D and trimming. Present in this sample are 1.4 million or so clones, 98% of which were seen just once. 0.36% of the sample belongs to the ten largest clones.

Source material: naive CD4+ T cells sorted from blood. What the cell subset or site label conveys for this sample: CD45RA+ positively selected. This TCR came from a man aged 25 to 40 in good health. The chain employs TRBV5-1 and TRBJ2-1, and TRBD2 may be the D gene, going by 5 matching bases. The nucleotide sequence reads TGCGCCAGCAGCTTGGCGTCTAGCAAAGACAATGAGCAGTTCTTC. Its translation is CASSLASSKDNEQFF.